The clone carrying this TCR beta chain was detected once. This entry comes from a study of T cell responses to AZD1222 COVID-19 vaccine. The protocol was immunoSEQ multiplex PCR, while the TCRdb copy is restricted to in-frame clones and leaves out a portion. The sample yields 90,000 to 120,000 clones, around nine tenths seen once. Germline V gives CDR1 LNHDA, CDR2 SQIVND (reference sequence). The CDR3 has 16 amino acids. Trimming removed 3 bases at V and 0 bases at J, with 12 bases between. Sequenced here: peripheral blood, sampled 28 days after the second AZD1222 dose. The source of this sequence is an adult who received the AZD1222 COVID-19 vaccine. The chain carries TRBV19 and TRBJ2-1; D is uncertain. The CDR3 protein is CASSIWLLGSYNEQFF. CDR3 DNA: TGTGCCAGTAGTATTTGGCTGCTTGGCTCCTACAATGAGCAGTTCTTC.